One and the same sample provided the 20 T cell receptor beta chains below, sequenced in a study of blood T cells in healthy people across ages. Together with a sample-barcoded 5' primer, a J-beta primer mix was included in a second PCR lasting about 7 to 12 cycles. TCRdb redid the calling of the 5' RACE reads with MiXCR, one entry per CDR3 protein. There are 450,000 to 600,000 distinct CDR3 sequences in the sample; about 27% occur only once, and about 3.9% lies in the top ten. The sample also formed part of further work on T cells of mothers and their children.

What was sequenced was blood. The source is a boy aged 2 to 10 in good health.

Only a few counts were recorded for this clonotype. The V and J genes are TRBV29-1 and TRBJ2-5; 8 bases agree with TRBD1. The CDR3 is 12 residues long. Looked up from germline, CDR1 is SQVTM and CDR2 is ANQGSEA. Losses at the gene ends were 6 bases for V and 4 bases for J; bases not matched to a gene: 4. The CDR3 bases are TGCAGCGTGGACAGGGAGGCAGAGACCCAGTACTTC. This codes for CSVDREAETQYF.

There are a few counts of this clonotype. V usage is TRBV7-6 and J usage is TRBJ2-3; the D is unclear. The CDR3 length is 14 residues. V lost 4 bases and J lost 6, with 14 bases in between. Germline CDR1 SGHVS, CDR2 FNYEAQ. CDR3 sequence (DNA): TGTGCCAGCAGCTCGCGACCCGCCGGGGATACGCAGTATTTT. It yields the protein CASSSRPAGDTQYF.

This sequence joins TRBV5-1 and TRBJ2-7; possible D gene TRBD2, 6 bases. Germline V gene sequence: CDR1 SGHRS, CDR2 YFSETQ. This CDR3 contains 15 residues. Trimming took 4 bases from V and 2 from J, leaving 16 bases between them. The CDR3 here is CASSVDRGRTYEQYF. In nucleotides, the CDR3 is TGCGCCAGCAGCGTAGACAGAGGGAGGACCTACGAGCAGTACTTC.

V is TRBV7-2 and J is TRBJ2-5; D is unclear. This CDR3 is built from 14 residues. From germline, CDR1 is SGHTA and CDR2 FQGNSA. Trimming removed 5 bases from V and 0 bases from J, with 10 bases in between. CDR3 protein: CASSPTVYQETQYF. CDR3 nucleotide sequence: TGTGCCAGCAGCCCCACGGTCTACCAAGAGACCCAGTACTTC.

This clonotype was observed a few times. The CDR3 DNA reads as TGTGCCAGCAGCTTAGTTCCGGGAAAGAAGCAAGAGACCCAGTACTTC. It translates to CASSLVPGKKQETQYF. The chain employs TRBV7-9 and TRBJ2-5, with D perhaps TRBD2 (5 bases). Germline V gene data show CDR1 as SEHNR and CDR2 as FQNEAQ (reference sequence). The length of the CDR3 is 16 residues. The V end was cut by 1 base, the J end by 2 bases, with 14 bases between.

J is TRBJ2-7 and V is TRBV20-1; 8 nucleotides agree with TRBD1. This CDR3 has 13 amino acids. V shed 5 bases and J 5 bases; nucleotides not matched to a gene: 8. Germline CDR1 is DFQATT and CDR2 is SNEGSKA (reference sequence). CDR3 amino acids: CSASRTGLNEQYF. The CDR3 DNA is TGCAGTGCTTCGCGGACAGGGCTGAACGAGCAGTACTTC.

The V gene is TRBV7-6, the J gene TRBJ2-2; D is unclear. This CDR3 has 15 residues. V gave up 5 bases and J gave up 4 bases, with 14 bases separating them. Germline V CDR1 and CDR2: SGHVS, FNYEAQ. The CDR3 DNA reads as TGTGCCAGCAGCCCCATCGGGTGGCGCACCGGGGAGCTGTTTTTT. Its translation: CASSPIGWRTGELFF.

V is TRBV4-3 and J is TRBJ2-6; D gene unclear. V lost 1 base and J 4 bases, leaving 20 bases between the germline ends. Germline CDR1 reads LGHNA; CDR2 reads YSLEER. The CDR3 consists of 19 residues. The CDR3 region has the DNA TGCGCCAGCAGCCAAGGATCAGTGAAGGGTGCGCGGGGGGCCAACGTCCTGACTTTC. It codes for CASSQGSVKGARGANVLTF.

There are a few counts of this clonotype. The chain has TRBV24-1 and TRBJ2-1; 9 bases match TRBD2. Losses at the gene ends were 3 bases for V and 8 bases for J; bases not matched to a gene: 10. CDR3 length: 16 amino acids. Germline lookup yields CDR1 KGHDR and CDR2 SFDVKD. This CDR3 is CATSDGASGNLDEQFF. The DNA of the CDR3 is TGTGCCACCAGTGATGGGGCTAGCGGGAATTTGGATGAGCAGTTCTTC.

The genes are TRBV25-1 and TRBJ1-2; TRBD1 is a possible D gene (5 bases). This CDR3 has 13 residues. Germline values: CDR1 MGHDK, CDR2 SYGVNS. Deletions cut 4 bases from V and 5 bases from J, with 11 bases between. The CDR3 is CASSVGLRYGYTF. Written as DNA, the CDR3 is TGTGCCAGCAGTGTGGGACTGAGGTATGGCTACACCTTC.

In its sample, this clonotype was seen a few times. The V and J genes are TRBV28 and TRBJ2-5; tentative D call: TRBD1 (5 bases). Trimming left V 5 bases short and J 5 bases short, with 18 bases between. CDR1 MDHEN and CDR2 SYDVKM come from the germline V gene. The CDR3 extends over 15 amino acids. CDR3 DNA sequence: TGTGCCAGCAGTCCCCAGAAAGGGGTTGGGGAGACCCAGTACTTC. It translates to CASSPQKGVGETQYF.

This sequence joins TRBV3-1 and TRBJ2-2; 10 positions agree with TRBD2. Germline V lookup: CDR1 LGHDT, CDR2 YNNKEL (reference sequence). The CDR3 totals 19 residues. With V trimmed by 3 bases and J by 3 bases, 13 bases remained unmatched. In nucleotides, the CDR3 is TGTGCCAGCAGCCAGAATCCAGTCTTAGCGGGGGGACACACCGGGGAGCTGTTTTTT. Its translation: CASSQNPVLAGGHTGELFF.

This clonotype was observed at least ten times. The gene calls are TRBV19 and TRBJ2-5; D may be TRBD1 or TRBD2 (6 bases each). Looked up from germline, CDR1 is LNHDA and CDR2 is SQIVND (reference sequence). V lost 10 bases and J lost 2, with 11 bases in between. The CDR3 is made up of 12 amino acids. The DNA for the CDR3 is TGTGCCAAAGGGGGGCTACAAGAGACCCAGTACTTC. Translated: CAKGGLQETQYF.

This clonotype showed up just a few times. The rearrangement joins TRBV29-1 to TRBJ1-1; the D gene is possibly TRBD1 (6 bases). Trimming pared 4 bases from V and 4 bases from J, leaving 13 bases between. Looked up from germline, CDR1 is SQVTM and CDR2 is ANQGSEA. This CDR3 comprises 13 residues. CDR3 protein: CSVGPGAVTEAFF. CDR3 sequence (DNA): TGCAGCGTTGGGCCAGGGGCGGTCACTGAAGCTTTCTTT.

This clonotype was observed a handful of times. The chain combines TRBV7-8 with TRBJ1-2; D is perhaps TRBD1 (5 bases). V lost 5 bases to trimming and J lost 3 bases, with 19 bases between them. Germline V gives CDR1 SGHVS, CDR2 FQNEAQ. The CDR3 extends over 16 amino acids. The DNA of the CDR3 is TGTGCCAGCAGCAATGTCCCGCTCGGGGGGGACTATGGCTACACCTTC. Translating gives CASSNVPLGGDYGYTF.

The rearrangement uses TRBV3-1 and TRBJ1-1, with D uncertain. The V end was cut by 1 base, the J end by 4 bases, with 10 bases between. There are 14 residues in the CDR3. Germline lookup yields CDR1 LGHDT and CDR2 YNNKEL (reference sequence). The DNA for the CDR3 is TGTGCCAGCAGCCAAGTTACGAAGGGCACTGAAGCTTTCTTT. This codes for CASSQVTKGTEAFF.

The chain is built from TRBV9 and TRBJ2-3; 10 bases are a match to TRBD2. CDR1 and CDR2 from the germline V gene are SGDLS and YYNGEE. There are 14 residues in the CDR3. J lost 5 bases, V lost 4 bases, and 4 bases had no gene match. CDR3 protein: CASSPRLAGDTQYF. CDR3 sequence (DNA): TGTGCCAGCAGCCCCCGACTAGCGGGAGATACGCAGTATTTT. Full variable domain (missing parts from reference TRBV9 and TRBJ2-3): DSGVTQTPKHLITATGQRVTLRCSPRSGDLSVYWYQQSLDQGLQFLIQYYNGEERAKGNILERFSAQQFPDLHSELNLSSLELGDSALYFCASSPRLAGDTQYFGPGTRLTVL.

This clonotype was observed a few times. The CDR3 protein is CASSLEGRYSGNTIYF. The CDR3 bases are TGCGCCAGCAGCTTGGAGGGCCGCTACTCTGGAAACACCATATATTTT. V usage is TRBV5-1 and J usage is TRBJ1-3; D ambiguous. V dropped 0 bases and J dropped 0 bases, with 10 bases sitting between them. Looked up from germline, CDR1 is SGHRS and CDR2 is YFSETQ. The CDR3 is made up of 16 amino acids. Full variable domain (missing parts from reference TRBV5-1 and TRBJ1-3): KAGVTQTPRYLIKTRGQQVTLSCSPISGHRSVSWYQQTPGQGLQFLFEYFSETQRNKGNFPGRFSGRQFSNSRSEMNVSTLELGDSALYLCASSLEGRYSGNTIYFGEGSWLTVV.

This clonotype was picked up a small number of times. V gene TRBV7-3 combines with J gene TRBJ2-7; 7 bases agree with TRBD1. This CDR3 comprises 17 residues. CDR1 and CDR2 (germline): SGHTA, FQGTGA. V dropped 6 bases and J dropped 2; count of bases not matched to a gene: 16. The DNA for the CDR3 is TGTGCCAGCAGTTCACGACGCCCCAGGGGGATCACCTACGAGCAGTACTTC. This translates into CASSSRRPRGITYEQYF.

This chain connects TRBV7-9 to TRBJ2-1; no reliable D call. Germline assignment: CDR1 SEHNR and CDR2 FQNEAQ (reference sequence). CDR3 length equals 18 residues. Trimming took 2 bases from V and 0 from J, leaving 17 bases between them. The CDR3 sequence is CASSLSGPDLSSYNEQFF. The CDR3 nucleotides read TGTGCCAGCAGCTTATCGGGTCCCGACTTAAGCTCCTACAATGAGCAGTTCTTC.